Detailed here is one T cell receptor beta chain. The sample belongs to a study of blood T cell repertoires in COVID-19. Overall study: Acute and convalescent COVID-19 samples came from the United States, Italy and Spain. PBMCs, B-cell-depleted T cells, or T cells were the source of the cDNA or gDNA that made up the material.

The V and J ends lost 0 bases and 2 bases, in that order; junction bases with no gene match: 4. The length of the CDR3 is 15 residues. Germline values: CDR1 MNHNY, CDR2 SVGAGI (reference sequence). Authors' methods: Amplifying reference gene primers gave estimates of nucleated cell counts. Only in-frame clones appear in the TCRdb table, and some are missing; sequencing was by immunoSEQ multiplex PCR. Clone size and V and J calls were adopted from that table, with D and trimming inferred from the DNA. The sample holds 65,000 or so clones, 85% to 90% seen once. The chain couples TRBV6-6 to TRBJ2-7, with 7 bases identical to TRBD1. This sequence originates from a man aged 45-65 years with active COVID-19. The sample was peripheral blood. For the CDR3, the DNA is TGTGCCAGCAGTTACTCCCGACAGGGCCCCTACGAGCAGTACTTC. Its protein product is CASSYSRQGPYEQYF.